A selection of T cell receptor beta chains follows, all from one sample in a study of blood T cells in healthy people across ages. TCRdb called the 5' RACE reads again in MiXCR, with one record for every CDR3 protein. The table includes nearly 1 million distinct CDR3 sequences, roughly 47% detected once. What was sequenced was blood. The receptors shown here come from a woman aged 55-69 years in good health. Each CDR3 is given with its conserved first and last residue. D genes are given only for firm matches. Only part of the rows carry a size: once, few, many, or a class if the clone is expanded.

clone_size,v_call,d_call,cdr3_length,j_call,cdr3_aa,cdr3_nt
.,TRBV5-1,TRBD1,15,TRBJ2-3,CASSPPQGFADTQYF,TGCGCCAGCAGCCCCCCACAGGGGTTCGCAGATACGCAGTATTTT
few,TRBV5-4,TRBD1,16,TRBJ2-1,CASSPRTGDSYNEQFF,TGTGCCAGCAGCCCCCGTACAGGGGACAGCTACAATGAGCAGTTCTTC
.,TRBV12-3/TRBV12-4,TRBD2,17,TRBJ2-1,CARIRTAGRPSYNEQFF,TGTGCCAGGATCCGGACCGCCGGGAGGCCCTCCTACAATGAGCAGTTCTTC
few,TRBV28,TRBD1,13,TRBJ2-5,CASSLTGMGEQYF,TGTGCCAGCAGTTTGACAGGGATGGGAGAGCAGTACTTC
once,TRBV6-2/TRBV6-3,.,15,TRBJ2-5,CASRSQGATGETQYF,TGTGCCAGCAGATCCCAGGGCGCCACCGGGGAGACCCAGTACTTC
.,TRBV12-3/TRBV12-4,.,17,TRBJ2-1,CASSPLDKTLAYNEQFF,TGTGCCAGCAGTCCCCTGGACAAGACCCTCGCCTACAATGAGCAGTTCTTC
.,TRBV12-3/TRBV12-4,.,11,TRBJ2-1,CASSSGFEQFF,TGTGCCAGCAGTTCAGGTTTCGAGCAGTTCTTC
once,TRBV14,.,14,TRBJ2-1,CASSQSWGFDEQFF,TGTGCCAGCAGCCAGAGCTGGGGGTTCGATGAGCAGTTCTTC
.,TRBV7-9,.,15,TRBJ2-1,CASSLEADSYNEQFF,TGTGCCAGCAGCTTAGAGGCGGACTCCTACAATGAGCAGTTCTTC
.,TRBV4-1,TRBD2,16,TRBJ2-7,CASSQGLTGGPYEQYF,TGCGCCAGCAGCCAAGGCTTAACGGGAGGGCCCTACGAGCAGTACTTC
.,TRBV7-2,TRBD1,13,TRBJ1-1,CASSRDRVIEAFF,TGTGCCAGCAGCCGCGACAGGGTGATTGAAGCTTTCTTT
few,TRBV28,.,15,TRBJ2-3,CASSLGGKPSGTQYF,TGTGCCAGCAGTTTAGGTGGGAAACCCTCGGGTACGCAGTATTTT
.,TRBV5-1,.,15,TRBJ2-5,CASSSEGLMGETQYF,TGCGCCAGCAGCTCCGAGGGGCTTATGGGGGAGACCCAGTACTTC
.,TRBV14,TRBD1,15,TRBJ1-4,CASSQTGTGGEKLFF,TGTGCCAGCAGCCAGACCGGGACAGGGGGCGAAAAACTGTTTTTT
.,TRBV24-1,.,15,TRBJ1-5,CATSDPREANQPQHF,TGTGCCACCAGTGACCCCAGGGAGGCCAATCAGCCCCAGCATTTT
.,TRBV7-3,.,12,TRBJ1-2,CASSFRDGGYTF,TGTGCCAGCAGCTTCCGGGATGGAGGCTACACCTTC